Shown below are 28 T cell receptor beta chains from a single sample sequenced in a study of blood T cells in healthy people across ages. For the second PCR, which ran for about 6 to 11 cycles, a sample-barcoded 5' primer and a J-beta primer mix were used. TCRdb analysed the 5' RACE reads with MiXCR anew, one entry per CDR3 protein. The sample carries about 640,000 distinct CDR3 sequences, 58% recorded once. Sequencing was performed on blood. The receptors were gathered from a man aged 55 to 70 in good health.

This clonotype was recorded at least ten times. The V and J genes are TRBV9 and TRBJ2-1; TRBD2 matches 11 bases. Germline CDR1 and CDR2: SGDLS and YYNGEE. V was clipped by 1 base and J by 3 bases; unmatched bases: 3. This CDR3 region has 16 residues. The CDR3 region is CASSVWGTSGYNEQFF. CDR3 DNA: TGTGCCAGCAGCGTATGGGGGACTAGCGGCTACAATGAGCAGTTCTTC.

This chain connects TRBV5-1 to TRBJ2-3; the D is unclear. The CDR3 spans 13 residues. In germline, CDR1 is SGHRS, CDR2 YFSETQ. The germline V and J ends were trimmed by 0 bases and 2 bases, with 4 bases remaining between them. The CDR3 region is CASSLVLTDTQYF. The CDR3 region has the DNA TGCGCCAGCAGCTTGGTCCTCACAGATACGCAGTATTTT.

The CDR3 coding sequence is TGTGCCAGCAGTGACCCGAGGGACTATAATGAAAAACTGTTTTTT. It translates to CASSDPRDYNEKLFF. J is TRBJ1-4 and V is TRBV25-1; possible D gene TRBD1, 5 bases. V gave up 3 bases and J gave up 4 bases, with 12 bases separating them. CDR3 length: 15 residues. Germline lookup yields CDR1 MGHDK and CDR2 SYGVNS.

On this clonotype: A much larger clone sits a single nucleotide away, making a read error possible. The chain joins TRBV7-2 to TRBJ2-5; possible D gene TRBD2, 6 bases. The CDR3 covers 16 residues. Trimming took 5 bases from V and 1 from J, leaving 17 bases between them. Germline V gene sequence: CDR1 SGHTA, CDR2 FQGNSA. This CDR3 reads CASSGQTSLGQETQYF. The CDR3 nucleotides are TGTGCCAGCAGCGGGCAGACTAGTCTTGGCCAAGAGACCCAGTACTTC.

The V call is TRBV7-9, the J call TRBJ2-1; no reliable D call. Germline V gene sequence: CDR1 SEHNR, CDR2 FQNEAQ (reference sequence). This CDR3 region has 14 residues. Trimming shortened V by 3 bases and J by 8 bases, and 14 bases separated the two germline ends. CDR3 nucleotide sequence: TGTGCCAGCAGCTTCTTCGTTGGTGTCGATGAGCAGTTCTTC. Translating gives CASSFFVGVDEQFF.

The DNA of the CDR3 is TGTGCCAGCAGCTCCGGGACCCTCGGCGAGCAGTACTTC. Translation gives CASSSGTLGEQYF. V gene TRBV11-2 combines with J gene TRBJ2-7; D possibly matches TRBD1 or TRBD2 (5 bases each). Trimming left V 4 bases short and J 6 bases short, with 13 bases between. The CDR3 spans 13 residues. The germline gives CDR1 SGHAT, CDR2 FQNNGV.

This clonotype was detected once. The rearrangement uses TRBV7-9 and TRBJ2-5, with a tentative D call TRBD2 (5 bases). The CDR3 runs 15 residues. Trimming stripped 0 bases from V and 2 bases from J, with 10 bases between. The germline CDR1 and CDR2 sequences are SEHNR and FQNEAQ (reference sequence). The CDR3 region has the DNA TGTGCCAGCAGCTTAGCGTCGGGGAGACAAGAGACCCAGTACTTC. Translation: CASSLASGRQETQYF.

This chain joins TRBV11-2 and TRBJ2-1; 12 bases agree with TRBD2. Trimming took 4 bases from V and 10 from J; bases not matched to a gene: 8. CDR1 SGHAT and CDR2 FQNNGV come from the germline V gene. The CDR3 length is 15 residues. Written as DNA, the CDR3 is TGTGCCAGCAGCTCAGGACTAGCGGGGTTGGGAGAGCAGTTCTTC. It is translated as CASSSGLAGLGEQFF.

This clonotype has more than one count but fewer than ten. The V and J genes are TRBV29-1 and TRBJ2-4, with D possibly matching TRBD2 (6 bases). V was pared by 8 bases and J by 7 bases, with 15 bases between. The germline V gene has CDR1 SQVTM and CDR2 ANQGSEA. The CDR3 is 12 amino acids. CDR3 nucleotide sequence: TGCAGCACCGGGGGTCCGAGGAACATTCAGTACTTC. It codes for CSTGGPRNIQYF.

The chain combines TRBV18 with TRBJ2-3; possible D gene TRBD2, 6 bases. The germline V gene has CDR1 KGHSH and CDR2 LQKENI. The length of the CDR3 is 18 residues. V lost 1 base and J lost 6, with 23 bases in between. The chain's CDR3 is CASSPQPRGRFAGDTQYF. The CDR3 DNA follows: TGTGCCAGCTCACCACAACCCCGGGGGAGGTTCGCAGGTGATACGCAGTATTTT.

The chain uses TRBV7-2 and TRBJ2-6, with D unresolved. The CDR3 has 15 amino acids. The ends were cut back, 5 bases at V and 0 bases at J, with 8 bases in the middle. The germline gives CDR1 SGHTA, CDR2 FQGNSA. Here the CDR3 DNA reads TGTGCCAGCAGCCCCTCCCGCTCTGGGGCCAACGTCCTGACTTTC. Encoded protein: CASSPSRSGANVLTF.

This chain joins TRBV10-3 and TRBJ2-3; 10 bases are shared with TRBD2. Germline-derived CDR1 and CDR2 are ENHRY and SYGVKD. The CDR3 is 14 amino acids. The V and J ends lost 5 bases and 3 bases, in that order; junction bases with no gene match: 2. The CDR3 sequence is CAISTSGETDTQYF. CDR3 DNA sequence: TGTGCCATCAGTACTAGCGGGGAAACAGATACGCAGTATTTT.

The chain employs TRBV5-5 and TRBJ2-1; D gene ambiguous. This CDR3 has 16 residues. In germline, CDR1 is SGHKS, CDR2 YYEKEE (reference sequence). V lost 0 bases to trimming and J lost 0 bases, with 10 bases between them. The CDR3 DNA follows: TGTGCCAGCAGCTTGGCACTCTTGAGCTCCTACAATGAGCAGTTCTTC. Translated: CASSLALLSSYNEQFF.

The gene calls are TRBV29-1 and TRBJ1-1; 7 positions match TRBD1. J gave up 1 base and V 4 bases, and 6 bases lay outside the gene matches. Germline lookup yields CDR1 SQVTM and CDR2 ANQGSEA. The CDR3 length is 14 residues. The CDR3 nucleotides read TGCAGCGTTGCGACAGGGAGGGGGAACACTGAAGCTTTCTTT. Amino acids: CSVATGRGNTEAFF.

The chain combines TRBV20-1 with TRBJ2-7; tentative D call: TRBD1 (6 bases). Germline values: CDR1 DFQATT, CDR2 SNEGSKA (reference sequence). V was cut by 1 base and J by 2 bases, with 9 bases left in between. The CDR3 contains 13 residues. CDR3 region: CSARGDIPYEQYF. The CDR3 region has the DNA TGCAGTGCTAGAGGGGACATTCCCTACGAGCAGTACTTC.

The rearrangement joins TRBV7-8 to TRBJ1-4; D ambiguous. CDR1 and CDR2 (germline): SGHVS, FQNEAQ. Trimming took off 3 bases at V and 3 bases at J, with 8 bases between the two ends. The length of the CDR3 is 14 residues. CDR3 amino acids: CASSLGSANEKLFF. CDR3 DNA: TGTGCCAGCAGCTTGGGCAGCGCTAATGAAAAACTGTTTTTT.

This clonotype showed up just a few times. The chain combines TRBV5-1 with TRBJ2-1; D remains ambiguous. This CDR3 is built from 14 residues. V was pared by 2 bases and J by 9 bases, with 15 bases between. CDR1 is SGHRS and CDR2 is YFSETQ in the germline V gene. The CDR3 DNA sequence: TGCGCCAGCAGCTTCAGAGTAGGGTCAGGTGAGCAGTTCTTC. This translates into CASSFRVGSGEQFF. Variable domain in full (rest from reference TRBV5-1 and TRBJ2-1): KAGVTQTPRYLIKTRGQQVTLSCSPISGHRSVSWYQQTPGQGLQFLFEYFSETQRNKGNFPGRFSGRQFSNSRSEMNVSTLELGDSALYLCASSFRVGSGEQFFGPGTRLTVL.

CDR3 DNA: TGCAGTGCTAGAGATGGGAGAAGGAACGAGCAGTACTTC. Translation: CSARDGRRNEQYF. The chain employs TRBV20-1 and TRBJ2-7; TRBD2 might be the D (5 bases). The germline V gene encodes CDR1 DFQATT and CDR2 SNEGSKA (reference sequence). This CDR3 contains 13 residues. Trimming took 0 bases from V and 5 from J, leaving 11 bases between them.

This rearrangement joins TRBV7-2 to TRBJ1-1, with D maybe TRBD1 (5 bases). The CDR3 loop spans 14 amino acids. The V end lost 7 bases, the J end lost 3 bases, and 15 bases lay between the germline ends. CDR1 SGHTA and CDR2 FQGNSA come from the germline V gene. The CDR3 DNA is TGTGCCAGCACCGGGGGGTCCCCTTACACTGAAGCTTTCTTT. Residues: CASTGGSPYTEAFF.

The V gene is TRBV2, the J gene TRBJ1-4; unclear D gene. The V gene lost 0 bases and the J gene lost 9 bases, with 11 bases spanning the gap. The CDR3 covers 14 residues. Looked up from germline, CDR1 is SNHLY and CDR2 is FYNNEI. The CDR3: CASSEASQSKKLFF. The CDR3 DNA sequence: TGTGCCAGCAGTGAAGCTTCCCAATCTAAAAAACTGTTTTTT.

This clonotype was seen just once. The J gene is TRBJ2-1, the V gene TRBV4-2; 14 nucleotides align to TRBD2. CDR3 length equals 15 residues. The V gene end was trimmed by 3 bases and the J gene end by 9 bases; junction bases not matched to a gene: 4. Germline assignment: CDR1 LGHNA and CDR2 YNFKEQ. CDR3 in DNA: TGTGCCAGCAGCCAGACTAGCGGGGGGGCTAGTGAGCAGTTCTTC. It codes for CASSQTSGGASEQFF.

This clonotype was counted only a few times. The rearrangement joins TRBV27 to TRBJ2-7; 7 nucleotides line up with TRBD1. Germline CDR1 and CDR2: MNHEY and SMNVEV (reference sequence). Trimming removed 3 bases from V and 1 base from J; junction bases left unmatched: 3. This CDR3 has 14 residues. CDR3 sequence: CASSFRQGSYEQYF. CDR3 DNA sequence: TGTGCCAGCAGTTTCCGACAGGGTTCCTACGAGCAGTACTTC.

The V and J genes are TRBV4-2 and TRBJ2-7; TRBD2 aligns across 10 bases. Germline lookup yields CDR1 LGHNA and CDR2 YNFKEQ. With V trimmed by 3 bases and J by 5 bases, 7 bases remained unmatched. CDR3 length equals 15 residues. The CDR3 here is CASSQAGTSVHEQYF. CDR3 bases: TGTGCCAGCAGCCAGGCAGGGACTAGCGTTCACGAGCAGTACTTC.

V and J are TRBV4-1 and TRBJ2-5, with a weak D call TRBD1 (6 bases). V was cut by 5 bases and J by 0 bases, with 10 bases left in between. The germline CDR1 and CDR2 sequences are MGHRA and YSYEKL. CDR3 length: 14 amino acids. For the CDR3, the DNA is TGCGCCAGCAGCTTCCCAGGGGACCAAGAGACCCAGTACTTC. Translating it yields CASSFPGDQETQYF.

The chain couples TRBV18 to TRBJ1-6; TRBD1 might be the D (6 bases). Germline V gene data show CDR1 as KGHSH and CDR2 as LQKENI. V was cut by 5 bases and J by 9 bases, with 11 bases left in between. The CDR3 runs 13 residues. The CDR3 region has the DNA TGTGCCAGCTCAGGGGGCTCAGGTTCACCCCTCCACTTT. It yields the protein CASSGGSGSPLHF.

The CDR3 here is CASSQEGLKGGYTF. CDR3 nucleotides: TGCGCCAGCAGCCAAGAGGGGCTAAAGGGTGGCTACACCTTC. This chain connects TRBV4-1 to TRBJ1-2; tentative D call: TRBD1 (5 bases). V was pared by 0 bases and J by 7 bases, with 12 bases between. The V gene's germline CDR1 is MGHRA and CDR2 YSYEKL. The CDR3 covers 14 residues.

The rearrangement joins TRBV3-1 to TRBJ2-1, with D perhaps TRBD2 (7 bases). The CDR3 loop spans 18 amino acids. Germline CDR1 reads LGHDT; CDR2 reads YNNKEL (reference sequence). Trimming cost V 0 bases and J 5 bases, with 20 bases left between them. CDR3 bases: TGTGCCAGCAGCCAAGATCCGATCACCCGGGGGGCAAACAATGAGCAGTTCTTC. This codes for CASSQDPITRGANNEQFF.

The rearrangement links TRBV4-1 to TRBJ2-5; D uncertain. Germline values: CDR1 MGHRA, CDR2 YSYEKL. V was cut by 3 bases and J by 5 bases, with 7 bases left in between. The CDR3 length is 12 residues. The CDR3 loop reads CASSHVEETQYF. In nucleotides, the CDR3 is TGCGCCAGCAGCCACGTTGAGGAGACCCAGTACTTC.